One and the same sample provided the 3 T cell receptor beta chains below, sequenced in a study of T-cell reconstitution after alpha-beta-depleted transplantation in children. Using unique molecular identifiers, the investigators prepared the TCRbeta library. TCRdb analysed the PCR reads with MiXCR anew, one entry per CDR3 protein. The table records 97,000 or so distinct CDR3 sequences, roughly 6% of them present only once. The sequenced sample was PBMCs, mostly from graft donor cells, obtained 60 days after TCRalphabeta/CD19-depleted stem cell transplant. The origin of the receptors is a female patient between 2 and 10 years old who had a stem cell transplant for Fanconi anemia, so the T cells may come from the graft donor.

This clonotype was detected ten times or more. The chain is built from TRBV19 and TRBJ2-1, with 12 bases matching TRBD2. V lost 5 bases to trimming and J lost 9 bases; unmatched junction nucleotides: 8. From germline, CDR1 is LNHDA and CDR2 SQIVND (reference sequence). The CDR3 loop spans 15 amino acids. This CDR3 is CASSASSGRATEQFF. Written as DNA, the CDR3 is TGTGCCAGTAGTGCCTCTAGCGGGAGGGCCACTGAGCAGTTCTTC.

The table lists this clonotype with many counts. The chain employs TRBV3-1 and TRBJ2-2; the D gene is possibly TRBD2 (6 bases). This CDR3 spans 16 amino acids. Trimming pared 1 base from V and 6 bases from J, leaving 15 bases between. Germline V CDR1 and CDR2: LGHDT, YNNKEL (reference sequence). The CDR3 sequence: CASSQGRRVVSGELFF. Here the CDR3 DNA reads TGTGCCAGCAGCCAAGGCCGGAGGGTAGTTTCCGGGGAGCTGTTTTTT.

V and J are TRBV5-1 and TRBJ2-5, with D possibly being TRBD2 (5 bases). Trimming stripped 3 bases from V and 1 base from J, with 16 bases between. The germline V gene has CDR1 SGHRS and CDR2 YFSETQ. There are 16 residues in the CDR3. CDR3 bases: TGCGCCAGCAGCTGGGGAGTGACTAAGTCCCAAGAGACCCAGTACTTC. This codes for CASSWGVTKSQETQYF. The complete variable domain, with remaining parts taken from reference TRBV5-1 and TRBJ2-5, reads KAGVTQTPRYLIKTRGQQVTLSCSPISGHRSVSWYQQTPGQGLQFLFEYFSETQRNKGNFPGRFSGRQFSNSRSEMNVSTLELGDSALYLCASSWGVTKSQETQYFGPGTRLLVL.